The rows below give T cell receptor beta chains drawn from one sample of a study of regulatory T cells in long-lasting Graves disease. TCRdb re-analysed the multiplex PCR reads in MiXCR, keeping a single row per CDR3 protein. The sample shows about 540,000 distinct CDR3 sequences, 13% of them seen only once. These data were also filed under a second study, of T cells in Graves' hyperthyroidism and ophthalmopathy.

The specimen comprised peripheral blood mononuclear cells (PBMCs), sampled at new diagnosis, from a patient treated with antithyroid drugs. The receptors were sampled from a man aged 25 to 40 with Graves disease. The CDR3 runs from the conserved cysteine through the conserved F or W. Fields, in order: V gene, clone size, D gene, CDR3 length, J gene, CDR3 DNA, CDR3 protein. A D gene is named only where the DNA matches it firmly. Size tells how often a clone was seen (once, few, many) or the class of an expanded clone, and some rows leave it out.

V: TRBV9
size: many
D: TRBD2
length: 14
J: TRBJ2-7
DNA: TGTGCCAGCAGCGGACTAGCGGTCGGGTACGAGCAGTACTTC
CDR3: CASSGLAVGYEQYF

V: TRBV5-1
size: many
D: TRBD2
length: 15
J: TRBJ2-1
DNA: TGCGCCAGCAGCTTCCGGACTAGTGAGGCCAATGAGCAGTTCTTC
CDR3: CASSFRTSEANEQFF

V: TRBV7-8
size: many
D: -
length: 14
J: TRBJ2-1
DNA: TGTGCCAGCCTCTTGGACTCACAGGGTAATGAGCAGTTCTTC
CDR3: CASLLDSQGNEQFF

V: TRBV18
size: few
D: -
length: 14
J: TRBJ2-2
DNA: TGTGCCAGCTCAGCGGACAGCCACACCGGGGAGCTGTTTTTT
CDR3: CASSADSHTGELFF

V: TRBV12-3/TRBV12-4
size: few
D: -
length: 15
J: TRBJ2-1
DNA: TGTGCCAGCAGTCCCCCGGACCTCTCCTACAATGAGCAGTTCTTC
CDR3: CASSPPDLSYNEQFF

V: TRBV5-1
size: many
D: TRBD2
length: 15
J: TRBJ2-1
DNA: TGCGCCAGCAGCTTGCTAGCGGGAGGAGACAATGAGCAGTTCTTC
CDR3: CASSLLAGGDNEQFF

V: TRBV27
size: many
D: TRBD2
length: 18
J: TRBJ2-3
DNA: TGTGCCAGCAGTCCATATCCGGTTCCGACTAGCGGGAGGCCTTGGGGGTATTTT
CDR3: CASSPYPVPTSGRPWGYF

V: TRBV27
size: few
D: -
length: 13
J: TRBJ2-2
DNA: TGTGCCAGCAGGCTGCTAGGGGGCGGGGAGCTGTTTTTT
CDR3: CASRLLGGGELFF

V: TRBV25-1
size: few
D: TRBD2
length: 15
J: TRBJ2-3
DNA: TGTGCCAGCAGTGAAAAGCGGGAGGGCCCTGATACGCAGTATTTT
CDR3: CASSEKREGPDTQYF

V: TRBV6-2/TRBV6-3
size: -
D: -
length: 13
J: TRBJ2-5
DNA: TGTGCCACGACTAGGGGGGGGTCTGAGACCCAGTACTTC
CDR3: CATTRGGSETQYF

V: TRBV12-3/TRBV12-4
size: many
D: TRBD2
length: 15
J: TRBJ2-2
DNA: TGTGCCAGCAAGGCTAGCGGGGTTAACACCGGGGAGCTGTTTTTT
CDR3: CASKASGVNTGELFF

V: TRBV25-1
size: many
D: TRBD2
length: 18
J: TRBJ2-3
DNA: TGTGCCAGCAGTGAATCCGCCCCGACTAGCTGGGACACAGATACGCAGTATTTT
CDR3: CASSESAPTSWDTDTQYF

V: TRBV12-3/TRBV12-4
size: many
D: TRBD2
length: 18
J: TRBJ2-1
DNA: TGTGCCAGCAGTTTGCTAGCGGGAGCGGGAGTCTCCTACAATGAGCAGTTCTTC
CDR3: CASSLLAGAGVSYNEQFF

V: TRBV6-2/TRBV6-3
size: many
D: -
length: 14
J: TRBJ1-1
DNA: TGTGCCAGCAGTTACGGGCAAACGAACACTGAAGCTTTCTTT
CDR3: CASSYGQTNTEAFF

V: TRBV3-1
size: many
D: -
length: 16
J: TRBJ2-7
DNA: TGTGCCAGCAGCCAAGGCGGTGCCAACAGGATTTACGAGCAGTACTTC
CDR3: CASSQGGANRIYEQYF

V: TRBV30
size: -
D: -
length: 14
J: TRBJ2-7
DNA: TGTGCCTGGAGCGCAGATCTGACAGCCTACAAGCAGTACTTC
CDR3: CAWSADLTAYKQYF

V: TRBV20-1
size: many
D: TRBD2
length: 15
J: TRBJ2-3
DNA: TGCAGTGCTAGAGAATTAGCGGGAGCAAAAGATACGCAGTATTTT
CDR3: CSARELAGAKDTQYF

V: TRBV6-2/TRBV6-3
size: many
D: -
length: 11
J: TRBJ1-2
DNA: TGTGCCAGCAGTAAACAGGGTCGCTACACCTTC
CDR3: CASSKQGRYTF

V: TRBV3-1
size: -
D: -
length: 14
J: TRBJ2-3
DNA: TGTGCCAGCAGGCAACAGGGAGACGGGGATACGCAGTATTTT
CDR3: CASRQQGDGDTQYF

V: TRBV7-9
size: many
D: -
length: 15
J: TRBJ2-3
DNA: TGTGCCAGCAGCTTAGAAGGCAGGGCGGGGGCAACGCAGTATTTT
CDR3: CASSLEGRAGATQYF

V: TRBV24-1
size: many
D: TRBD2
length: 16
J: TRBJ2-1
DNA: TGTGCCACCAGTGCCCTGACTAGCGGGAGAGGGGATGAGCAGTTCTTC
CDR3: CATSALTSGRGDEQFF

V: TRBV20-1
size: many
D: TRBD2
length: 17
J: TRBJ2-1
DNA: TGCAGTGCTACAGCATACGGGACTAGCGGGCCCTACAATGAGCAGTTCTTC
CDR3: CSATAYGTSGPYNEQFF

V: TRBV16
size: -
D: TRBD1
length: 18
J: TRBJ2-6
DNA: TGTGCCAGCAGCCGCTGGACAGGGATATACTCTGGGGCCAACGTCCTGACTTTC
CDR3: CASSRWTGIYSGANVLTF

V: TRBV7-3
size: many
D: -
length: 13
J: TRBJ1-1
DNA: TGTGCCAGCAGCCCCAGCGTGAACACTGAAGCTTTCTTT
CDR3: CASSPSVNTEAFF

V: TRBV20-1
size: few
D: TRBD2
length: 16
J: TRBJ2-3
DNA: TGCAGTGCTACCGGGACTAGCGGTCTCGGCACAGATACGCAGTATTTT
CDR3: CSATGTSGLGTDTQYF

V: TRBV27
size: many
D: TRBD2
length: 14
J: TRBJ2-4
DNA: TGTGCCAGCAGTGCATGGACTAGCAAAAACATTCAGTACTTC
CDR3: CASSAWTSKNIQYF

V: TRBV2
size: -
D: -
length: 15
J: TRBJ2-1
DNA: TGTGCCAGCAGTCAACAGGGGGGGTTAGACAATGAGCAGTTCTTC
CDR3: CASSQQGGLDNEQFF

V: TRBV24-1
size: many
D: TRBD2
length: 14
J: TRBJ2-7
DNA: TGTGCCACCAGTGATTTGCCTAGCGGGAGCCGGCAGTACTTC
CDR3: CATSDLPSGSRQYF

V: TRBV20-1
size: many
D: -
length: 14
J: TRBJ2-1
DNA: TGCAGTGCTAAGGAAACAGGAACGGTACGTGAGCAGTTCTTC
CDR3: CSAKETGTVREQFF

V: TRBV6-1
size: few
D: TRBD1
length: 14
J: TRBJ1-1
DNA: TGTGCCAGCAGTATGGACAGGGGGCGATCTGAAGCTTTCTTT
CDR3: CASSMDRGRSEAFF

V: TRBV24-1
size: many
D: TRBD2
length: 19
J: TRBJ2-2
DNA: TGTGCCACCAGTGATTCCAGACTGTGGACTAGCGGGGTCACCGGGGAGCTGTTTTTT
CDR3: CATSDSRLWTSGVTGELFF

V: TRBV29-1
size: few
D: -
length: 14
J: TRBJ2-7
DNA: TGCAGCGTTGAATCGACCGGGGGCGGGCCTGGACAGTACTTC
CDR3: CSVESTGGGPGQYF

V: TRBV27
size: -
D: TRBD1
length: 14
J: TRBJ1-2
DNA: TGTGCCAGCTCGGGGGGACCGGGACAGGCATTACACACCTTC
CDR3: CASSGGPGQALHTF

V: TRBV5-1
size: many
D: -
length: 15
J: TRBJ1-5
DNA: TGCGCCAGCAGCTTGGCCGGAGGGCCCAATCAGCCCCAGCATTTT
CDR3: CASSLAGGPNQPQHF

V: TRBV29-1
size: many
D: TRBD1
length: 12
J: TRBJ2-7
DNA: TGCAGCTTTCGACAGGGATCCTACGAGCAGTACTTC
CDR3: CSFRQGSYEQYF

V: TRBV20-1
size: few
D: TRBD1
length: 14
J: TRBJ1-6
DNA: TGCAGTGCTAGCGGGGACAGTAATATATCACCCCTCCACTTT
CDR3: CSASGDSNISPLHF

V: TRBV2
size: many
D: TRBD1
length: 14
J: TRBJ2-7
DNA: TGTGCCAGCAGCGGACAGGGAATATCCTACGAGCAGTACTTC
CDR3: CASSGQGISYEQYF

V: TRBV12-3/TRBV12-4
size: many
D: -
length: 11
J: TRBJ1-2
DNA: TGTGCCAGCGAAGGGTTCTATGGCTACACCTTC
CDR3: CASEGFYGYTF

V: TRBV12-3/TRBV12-4
size: many
D: -
length: 14
J: TRBJ2-3
DNA: TGTGCCAGCAGTTTTGTCAGATCGTGGGATACGCAGTATTTT
CDR3: CASSFVRSWDTQYF

V: TRBV5-6
size: -
D: TRBD2
length: 15
J: TRBJ2-3
DNA: TGTGCCAGCAGCCTAGCGGGAGTTTTGTCAGATACGCAGTATTTT
CDR3: CASSLAGVLSDTQYF

V: TRBV14
size: -
D: -
length: 11
J: TRBJ2-7
DNA: TGTGCCAGCAGCTCTCATAACGAGCAGTACTTC
CDR3: CASSSHNEQYF

V: TRBV6-9
size: -
D: TRBD2
length: 18
J: TRBJ2-1
DNA: TGTGCCAGCAGTTGGGGGGGGGAGGACCAAAGCTCCTACAATGAGCAGTTCTTC
CDR3: CASSWGGEDQSSYNEQFF

V: TRBV30
size: -
D: -
length: 16
J: TRBJ1-5
DNA: TGTGCCTGGAGGACCCCAATGGGGGGGAACAATCAGCCCCAGCATTTT
CDR3: CAWRTPMGGNNQPQHF

V: TRBV11-2
size: few
D: -
length: 19
J: TRBJ1-5
DNA: TGTGCCAGCAGCACGGGGCTGGAGGCGGATCCTAGAGGCAATCAGCCCCAGCATTTT
CDR3: CASSTGLEADPRGNQPQHF

V: TRBV29-1
size: many
D: TRBD1
length: 14
J: TRBJ2-5
DNA: TGCAGCGCTAGACAGGGAAAGGGAGTTGGGACCCAGTACTTC
CDR3: CSARQGKGVGTQYF

V: TRBV5-1
size: many
D: -
length: 12
J: TRBJ2-7
DNA: TGCGCCAGCAGCTTGGAGTGGAACGAGCAGTACTTC
CDR3: CASSLEWNEQYF

V: TRBV12-3/TRBV12-4
size: -
D: TRBD2
length: 14
J: TRBJ2-7
DNA: TGTGCCAGCAGCCCTAGCGGGAACACCTACGAGCAGTACTTC
CDR3: CASSPSGNTYEQYF

V: TRBV13
size: many
D: TRBD2
length: 16
J: TRBJ2-5
DNA: TGTGCCAGCAGCTTAAGTGGCGGGAGTCTTTGGGAGACCCAGTACTTC
CDR3: CASSLSGGSLWETQYF

V: TRBV9
size: few
D: -
length: 12
J: TRBJ2-7
DNA: TGTGCCAGCAGCGTAGGCTACAGCGAGCAGTACTTC
CDR3: CASSVGYSEQYF

V: TRBV13
size: many
D: -
length: 16
J: TRBJ2-1
DNA: TGTGCCAGCAGCTTAGGCCTTCTGGGGTCCTACAATGAGCAGTTCTTC
CDR3: CASSLGLLGSYNEQFF

V: TRBV29-1
size: few
D: TRBD1
length: 13
J: TRBJ2-2
DNA: TGCAGCGGGACACAGGGGGCGGGGGGGGAGCTGTTTTTT
CDR3: CSGTQGAGGELFF

V: TRBV27
size: many
D: -
length: 14
J: TRBJ1-4
DNA: TGTGCCAGCAGTCCTTTACAGTCGGCGGAAAAACTGTTTTTT
CDR3: CASSPLQSAEKLFF

V: TRBV12-3/TRBV12-4
size: -
D: TRBD2
length: 17
J: TRBJ2-1
DNA: TGTGCCAGCTCACCCCTGAGTCTAGCGGGAGGCTTTAATGAGCAGTTCTTC
CDR3: CASSPLSLAGGFNEQFF